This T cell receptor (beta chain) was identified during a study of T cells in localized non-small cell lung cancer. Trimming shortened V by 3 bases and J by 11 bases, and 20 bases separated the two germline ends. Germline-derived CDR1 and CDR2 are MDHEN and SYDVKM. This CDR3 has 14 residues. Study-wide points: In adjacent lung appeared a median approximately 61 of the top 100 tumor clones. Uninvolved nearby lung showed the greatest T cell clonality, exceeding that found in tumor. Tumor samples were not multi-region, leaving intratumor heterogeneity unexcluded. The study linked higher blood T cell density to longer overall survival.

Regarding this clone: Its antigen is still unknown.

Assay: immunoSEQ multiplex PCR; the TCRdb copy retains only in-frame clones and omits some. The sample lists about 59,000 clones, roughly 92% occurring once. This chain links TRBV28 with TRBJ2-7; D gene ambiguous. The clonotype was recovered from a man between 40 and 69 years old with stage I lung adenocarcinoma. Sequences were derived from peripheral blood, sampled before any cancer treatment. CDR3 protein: CASSFDAKQNPKYF. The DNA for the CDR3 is TGTGCCAGCAGTTTTGACGCAAAGCAAAACCCGAAGTACTTC.